Listed below are T cell receptor beta chains from one sample, sequenced in a study of identical twins. TCRdb fed the 5' RACE reads into MiXCR, producing one record per CDR3 protein. In the table there are 500,000 to 550,000 distinct CDR3 sequences, about a fifth of which are singletons. These sequences were also reported in another study, on yellow fever vaccine responses in identical twins.

Sequenced: CD4+ T cells sorted from blood. The receptors originated from a young woman in good health. The CDR3 runs from the conserved cysteine through the conserved F or W. A D gene is named only where the DNA matches it firmly. Clone size is given for some rows only: seen once, a few or many times, or a class if the clone is expanded.

D gene,J gene,V gene,clone size,CDR3 protein,CDR3 DNA
TRBD2,TRBJ2-1,TRBV5-1,few,CASSGGTSGILHF,TGCGCCAGCAGCGGCGGGACTAGCGGGATCCTGCATTTC
-,TRBJ1-1,TRBV20-1,-,CSARDAQGSTEAFF,TGCAGTGCTAGAGACGCTCAGGGGTCCACTGAAGCTTTCTTT
-,TRBJ2-3,TRBV5-1,few,CASSSLSGDTDTQYF,TGCGCCAGCAGCAGCCTTAGCGGAGACACAGATACGCAGTATTTT
-,TRBJ2-1,TRBV9,-,CASSGLVGSYNEQFF,TGTGCCAGCAGCGGACTAGTAGGGTCCTACAATGAGCAGTTCTTC
-,TRBJ2-1,TRBV2,-,CASTEGRNEQFF,TGTGCCAGCACCGAGGGGCGTAATGAGCAGTTCTTC
TRBD1,TRBJ2-5,TRBV20-1,-,CSARQTGGRETQYF,TGCAGTGCTAGACAGACAGGGGGCCGAGAGACCCAGTACTTC
-,TRBJ2-5,TRBV20-1,few,CSARAEETQETQYF,TGCAGTGCTAGGGCGGAGGAAACACAAGAGACCCAGTACTTC
TRBD1,TRBJ2-7,TRBV27,few,CASSYGQGPLYEQYF,TGTGCCAGCAGTTACGGACAGGGTCCTCTCTACGAGCAGTACTTC
TRBD2,TRBJ2-3,TRBV29-1,-,CSDKTSGRPDTQYF,TGCAGCGACAAGACTAGCGGGAGGCCAGATACGCAGTATTTT
-,TRBJ2-3,TRBV12-5,-,CASGPQFPSTDTQYF,TGTGCTAGTGGACCACAGTTCCCTAGCACAGATACGCAGTATTTT
-,TRBJ2-3,TRBV2,-,CASSEPTDTQYF,TGTGCCAGCAGCGAACCGACAGATACGCAGTATTTT
TRBD2,TRBJ2-6,TRBV12-3/TRBV12-4,-,CASSLVSLGLAGNLTF,TGTGCCAGCAGTTTAGTATCTTTGGGACTAGCGGGCAACCTGACTTTC
TRBD1,TRBJ2-5,TRBV5-8,-,CASSWRQGARETQYF,TGTGCCAGCAGCTGGAGACAGGGGGCGAGGGAGACCCAGTACTTC